This T cell receptor (beta chain) was retrieved from a study of read filtering for tumor transcriptome and immune sequencing. Overall study context: RNA-seq yielded only roughly 75 to 1,300 TCR reads, IR-seq about 4.05 to 10.27 million. Study results and caveats: Compared with RNA-seq, IR-seq gave much higher clonotype depth and reliability.

The germline gives CDR1 KGHDR, CDR2 SFDVKD. Deletions cut 4 bases from V and 2 bases from J, with 14 bases between. This CDR3 spans 16 amino acids. Molecular barcoded adaptors covering alpha/delta and beta/gamma chains were used on approximately 400 ng RNA. MiXCR, applied by TCRdb to the reads, yields one record per CDR3 protein. The sample lists approximately 93,000 distinct CDR3 sequences, approximately 21% occurring once. Ten or more counts support this clonotype. Its antigen is not identified. The clonotype was recovered from a donor older than 35 with multiple myeloma. The chain uses TRBV24-1 and TRBJ2-1, with a possible D match to TRBD1 (6 bases). Material for sequencing was a population of CD138-negative cells sorted from bone marrow. The CDR3 here is CATSESGVSAYNEQFF. CDR3 DNA: TGTGCCACCAGTGAATCAGGGGTTAGTGCCTACAATGAGCAGTTCTTC.